Presented here are 18 T cell receptor beta chains from one specimen sequenced in a study of T cell responses to AZD1222 COVID-19 vaccine. TCRdb's table, derived via immunoSEQ multiplex PCR, lists solely in-frame clones and lacks some. Of about 54,000 clones listed, roughly 85% are singletons. The material was peripheral blood, obtained on day 0 of AZD1222 vaccination. Source of these receptors: an adult in good health.

This chain uses TRBV5-6 with TRBJ2-7; possibly TRBD1 or TRBD2 for D (6 bases each). Germline CDR1 and CDR2: SGHDT and YYEEEE. Trimming cost V 0 bases and J 2 bases, with 12 bases left between them. This CDR3 is 15 amino acids long. CDR3 amino acids: CASSLARGPTYEQYF. CDR3 in DNA: TGTGCCAGCAGCTTGGCCCGGGGGCCCACCTACGAGCAGTACTTC.

The genes are TRBV15 and TRBJ2-7, with unresolved D. Germline-derived CDR1 and CDR2 are LNHNV and YYDKDF (reference sequence). V dropped 5 bases and J dropped 5 bases, with 13 bases sitting between them. CDR3 length equals 13 residues. The CDR3 loop is CATSPRAFDEQYF. CDR3 bases: TGTGCCACCAGCCCTAGGGCATTCGACGAGCAGTACTTC.

The chain is built from TRBV9 and TRBJ1-3, with no clear D. In germline, CDR1 is SGDLS, CDR2 YYNGEE. Trimming stripped 2 bases from V and 0 bases from J, with 9 bases between. There are 15 residues in the CDR3. The CDR3: CASSVGQFSGNTIYF. The CDR3 region has the DNA TGTGCCAGCAGCGTTGGCCAGTTCTCTGGAAACACCATATATTTT.

The chain employs TRBV25-1 and TRBJ1-3, with a tentative D call TRBD1 (5 bases). V was trimmed by 3 bases and J by 0 bases, leaving 18 bases between them. This CDR3 has 18 amino acids. CDR1 is MGHDK, CDR2 SYGVNS, per germline. CDR3 DNA: TGTGCCAGCAGTGAGGTCGGTGGCCAGGGCTCCTCTGGAAACACCATATATTTT. Encoded protein: CASSEVGGQGSSGNTIYF.

This rearrangement joins TRBV6-2 or TRBV6-3 to TRBJ2-1; the D is unclear. The CDR3 has 11 amino acids. The germline CDR1 and CDR2 sequences are MNHEY and SVGEGT. The V gene lost 2 bases and the J gene lost 6 bases, with 2 bases spanning the gap. CDR3 DNA: TGTGCCAGCAGTTACCCCAATGAGCAGTTCTTC. Protein sequence: CASSYPNEQFF.

This clone is a singleton in its sample. This chain connects TRBV5-1 to TRBJ1-5; unclear D gene. Germline V CDR1 and CDR2: SGHRS, YFSETQ. V was pared by 0 bases and J by 6 bases, with 13 bases between. The CDR3 is 15 amino acids. CDR3 in amino acids: CASSLVSGSGQPQHF. The CDR3 DNA reads as TGCGCCAGCAGCTTGGTTTCTGGTTCGGGTCAGCCCCAGCATTTT.

The V call is TRBV13, the J call TRBJ2-1; a possible D gene is TRBD1 (6 bases). Trimming pared 5 bases from V and 1 base from J, leaving 6 bases between. The CDR3 has 13 residues. Germline CDR1 is PRHDT and CDR2 is FYEKMQ (reference sequence). Written as DNA, the CDR3 is TGTGCCAGCAGCGGGACATCCTACAATGAGCAGTTCTTC. Its protein is CASSGTSYNEQFF.

The CDR3 DNA is TGTGCCAGCAGTTTAAGGTCAGAAGCTTTCTTT. Its translation is CASSLRSEAFF. The chain joins TRBV28 to TRBJ1-1; D gene ambiguous. This CDR3 has 11 amino acids. CDR1 is MDHEN and CDR2 is SYDVKM in the germline V gene. Trimming stripped 2 bases from V and 8 bases from J, with 6 bases between.

This CDR3 reads CASSQGPAGGAEQYF. The DNA of the CDR3 is TGTGCCAGCAGCCAGGGACCCGCGGGAGGTGCCGAGCAGTACTTC. The V call is TRBV3-1 (or the pseudogene TRBV3-2), the J call TRBJ2-7, with 8 bases identical to TRBD2. V lost 3 bases and J lost 6; bases outside the gene matches: 10. This CDR3 is built from 15 residues. The V gene's germline CDR1 is LGHDT and CDR2 YNNKEL (reference sequence).

V is TRBV19 and J is TRBJ2-5; 9 bases are shared with TRBD2. Trimming at V came to 5 bases and at J to 2 bases, leaving 6 bases not matched to a gene. The CDR3 is made up of 15 amino acids. Per germline, CDR1 LNHDA and CDR2 SQIVND (reference sequence). The DNA for the CDR3 is TGTGCCAGTAGTTCCATGACTAGCGGACAAGAGACCCAGTACTTC. Its translation is CASSSMTSGQETQYF. Drawing the rest from reference TRBV19 and TRBJ2-5, the complete variable domain is DGGITQSPKYLFRKEGQNVTLSCEQNLNHDAMYWYRQDPGQGLRLIYYSQIVNDFQKGDIAEGYSVSREKKESFPLTVTSAQKNPTAFYLCASSSMTSGQETQYFGPGTRLLVL.

V and J are TRBV18 and TRBJ2-3; D is possibly TRBD2 (5 bases). This CDR3 is built from 15 residues. CDR1 KGHSH and CDR2 LQKENI come from the germline V gene. V was pared by 0 bases and J by 1 base, with 8 bases between. CDR3 protein: CASSPPVGGTDTQYF. The CDR3 region has the DNA TGTGCCAGCTCACCACCGGTCGGGGGCACAGATACGCAGTATTTT.

The chain has TRBV2 and TRBJ1-3; D is perhaps TRBD1 (5 bases). Trimming took 6 bases from V and 0 from J, leaving 18 bases between them. The germline V gene encodes CDR1 SNHLY and CDR2 FYNNEI. The CDR3 is 17 residues long. The CDR3 reads CASRLGTGIHSGNTIYF. The CDR3 DNA is TGTGCCAGCAGGCTCGGGACGGGGATACACTCTGGAAACACCATATATTTT.

The CDR3 coding sequence is TGTGCCAGCAGGAACAGGGAAGGCGAGCAGTACTTC. Amino acid sequence: CASRNREGEQYF. This chain connects TRBV6-6 to TRBJ2-7; TRBD1 is a possible D gene (6 bases). The CDR3 is made up of 12 amino acids. Germline V CDR1 and CDR2: MNHNY, SVGAGI (reference sequence). V lost 6 bases, J lost 6 bases, and 12 bases lay in between.

This chain links TRBV19 with TRBJ1-1; no definite D call. Trimming took off 7 bases at V and 5 bases at J, with 14 bases between the two ends. CDR3 length: 13 amino acids. Germline CDR1 LNHDA, CDR2 SQIVND (reference sequence). CDR3 coding DNA: TGTGCCAGTACCCCCTCCGGAGGAACTGAAGCTTTCTTT. This codes for CASTPSGGTEAFF.

The chain joins TRBV7-6 to TRBJ2-7, with D unresolved. Per germline, CDR1 SGHVS and CDR2 FNYEAQ. The V and J ends lost 4 bases and 3 bases respectively, with 10 bases between them. The CDR3 contains 13 residues. CDR3 in DNA: TGTGCCAGCAGCTCCACTGGTATCTACGAGCAGTACTTC. Translating it yields CASSSTGIYEQYF.

On this clone itself: The sample has other DNA sequences that encode this CDR3 too. The V and J genes are TRBV24-1 and TRBJ2-7; D assignment may be TRBD1 or TRBD2 (7 bases each). The V end lost 3 bases, the J end lost 5 bases, and 13 bases lay between the germline ends. CDR1 KGHDR and CDR2 SFDVKD come from the germline V gene. CDR3 length equals 14 residues. The CDR3 protein is CATSDPGGGNEQYF. For the CDR3, the DNA is TGTGCCACCAGTGATCCAGGGGGGGGGAACGAGCAGTACTTC.

The chain links TRBV7-2 to TRBJ1-2, with TRBD1 matching 12 bases. J lost 2 bases, V lost 7 bases, and 8 bases had no gene match. Germline CDR1 is SGHTA and CDR2 is FQGNSA. CDR3 size: 16 residues. CDR3 in amino acids: CASNPSGTGGNYGYTF. As DNA, the CDR3 is TGTGCCAGCAACCCATCCGGGACAGGGGGCAACTATGGCTACACCTTC.

This rearrangement joins TRBV18 to TRBJ1-1, with D tentatively TRBD1 (6 bases). Trimming took 3 bases from V and 1 from J, leaving 6 bases between them. The CDR3 is 13 amino acids. The germline V gene encodes CDR1 KGHSH and CDR2 LQKENI. For the CDR3, the DNA is TGTGCCAGCTCACCGGGGGCGAACACTGAAGCTTTCTTT. The encoded protein is CASSPGANTEAFF.